This T cell receptor beta chain is drawn from a study of post-analysis software for immune sequencing data. At the level of the study: Relapsing-remitting, secondary progressive and progressive-relapsing forms of multiple sclerosis all featured among disease courses. Findings and limits, study-wide: Patients showed TRBV5-6, TRBV5-1 and TRBV20-1 among five TRBV segments more frequent than in controls.

V lost 3 bases, J lost 6 bases, and 8 bases lay in between. CDR3 size: 12 residues. The germline V gene has CDR1 MGHDK and CDR2 SYGVNS. Concerning this clonotype itself: Its antigen is unknown.

Unique-molecular-identifier-tagged TCR beta cDNA libraries were used. TCRdb re-called the PCR reads through MiXCR, storing one row per CDR3 protein. The data contain 750,000 to 950,000 distinct CDR3 sequences, 53% of them seen just once; the ten biggest clones take up approximately 4.3%. The sequencing sample was made of blood. The clonotype was recovered from a girl between 5 and 17 years old with multiple sclerosis. The genes are TRBV25-1 and TRBJ1-1; a weak D match, TRBD1 (5 bases). The CDR3 DNA sequence: TGTGCCAGCAGTGAGGGGGTCGCTGAAGCTTTCTTT. It specifies CASSEGVAEAFF.